What follows are 30 T cell receptor beta chains derived from one specimen sequenced in a study of monozygotic twins with inflammatory bowel disease. TCRdb re-called the 5' RACE reads and shows each CDR3 protein once, DNA omitted. The listing contains approximately 400,000 distinct CDR3 sequences. Sequenced sample: blood. The receptors come from a human donor with ulcerative colitis or Crohn's disease, or a healthy co-twin of an affected twin (not recorded which).

This sequence joins TRBV10-3 and TRBJ2-3; with no DNA, the TCRdb D assignment of TRBD2 cannot be verified. There are 18 residues in the CDR3. Germline CDR1 and CDR2: ENHRY and SYGVKD. The CDR3 sequence is CATQKIRLAGGPTDTQYF.

The J gene is TRBJ1-2, the V gene TRBV30. Germline V lookup: CDR1 GTSNPN, CDR2 SVGIG (reference sequence). The CDR3 loop spans 13 amino acids. Here the CDR3 reads CAWSVPSGGGYTF.

The chain carries TRBV3-1 and TRBJ1-1. The CDR3 contains 12 residues. Germline CDR1 LGHDT, CDR2 YNNKEL (reference sequence). CDR3: CASSRTEAEAFF.

V is TRBV28 and J is TRBJ2-1; there is no DNA to check the TCRdb D call of TRBD1. Per germline, CDR1 MDHEN and CDR2 SYDVKM. CDR3 length: 17 amino acids. The CDR3 spells CASRPQRRQGLYNEQFF.

The J gene is TRBJ2-5, the V gene TRBV18; the D gene TCRdb calls, TRBD1, cannot be checked with no DNA. The CDR3 loop spans 13 amino acids. Germline V gene data show CDR1 as KGHSH and CDR2 as LQKENI. The CDR3 loop is CASSQGVEETQYF.

CDR3 protein: CASSFQEEQYF. The rearrangement joins TRBV7-9 to TRBJ2-7. CDR1 and CDR2 (germline): SEHNR, FQNEAQ (reference sequence). The CDR3 extends over 11 amino acids.

The chain is built from TRBV4-3 and TRBJ2-5; TCRdb picks TRBD1, but there is no DNA to check that call. Germline V CDR1 and CDR2: LGHNA, YSLEER. This CDR3 has 15 residues. The CDR3 loop is CASSQDGTVQETQYF.

The chain recombines TRBV10-2 with TRBJ1-4. The germline V gene encodes CDR1 WSHSY and CDR2 SAAADI. This CDR3 spans 16 amino acids. CDR3 sequence: CASSTKGTNGGEKLFF.

The rearrangement joins TRBV7-9 to TRBJ2-4; TCRdb lists TRBD2, though no DNA is available to test this call. This CDR3 is 14 amino acids long. The germline gives CDR1 SEHNR, CDR2 FQNEAQ (reference sequence). CDR3 sequence reads: CASSLGGPGNIQYF.

The chain's CDR3 is CASGAIPGDGYTF. V is TRBV7-9 and J is TRBJ1-2. Germline CDR1 SEHNR, CDR2 FQNEAQ (reference sequence). This CDR3 comprises 13 residues.

The V call is TRBV10-2, the J call TRBJ1-3. The length of the CDR3 is 16 residues. Per germline, CDR1 WSHSY and CDR2 SAAADI. CDR3 amino acids: CASTQTSDISGNTIYF.

V gene TRBV20-1 combines with J gene TRBJ2-5; TCRdb reports TRBD2, a call that lacks DNA to check it against. Germline V gene lookup returns CDR1 DFQATT and CDR2 SNEGSKA (reference sequence). This CDR3 contains 12 residues. This CDR3 reads CGSSGEQETQYF.

J is TRBJ2-4 and V is TRBV7-3. This CDR3 is 13 amino acids long. Germline CDR1 and CDR2: SGHTA and FQGTGA. CDR3 in amino acids: CASSLTRENIQYF.

The rearrangement links TRBV4-1 to TRBJ1-6. Germline V gene lookup returns CDR1 MGHRA and CDR2 YSYEKL. The CDR3 totals 15 residues. The CDR3 loop reads CASSLQLSYNSPLHF.

V and J are TRBV7-9 and TRBJ2-1; the D call from TCRdb, TRBD2, cannot be confirmed without DNA. CDR3 length: 14 amino acids. CDR1 and CDR2 (germline): SEHNR, FQNEAQ (reference sequence). The CDR3 sequence: CASSLFREANEQFF.

The rearrangement joins TRBV18 to TRBJ2-7. The germline V gene encodes CDR1 KGHSH and CDR2 LQKENI. This CDR3 region has 11 residues. CDR3 residues: CASSPGGERYF.

The chain employs TRBV20-1 and TRBJ2-7; TCRdb's assignment of TRBD1 cannot be checked, as there is no DNA. The CDR3 is 12 residues long. CDR1 and CDR2 from the germline V gene are DFQATT and SNEGSKA (reference sequence). CDR3: CSVWGPHYEQYF.

The chain recombines TRBV7-2 with TRBJ2-7; lacking DNA, the TRBD2 call made by TCRdb goes unchecked. CDR1 and CDR2 from the germline V gene are SGHTA and FQGNSA. The CDR3 is 15 residues long. CDR3 sequence reads: CASSLGWGVSYEQYF.

The gene calls are TRBV10-3 and TRBJ2-2; TCRdb's D call, TRBD2, is unchecked because there is no DNA. The V gene's germline CDR1 is ENHRY and CDR2 SYGVKD. CDR3 size: 14 residues. The CDR3 loop is CATSGTSGTGELFF.

V and J are TRBV5-4 and TRBJ1-1. Germline V CDR1 and CDR2: SGHNT, YYREEE (reference sequence). The CDR3 runs to 11 residues. CDR3 residues: CASRSNTEAFF.

The rearrangement links TRBV27 to TRBJ1-6; TCRdb outputs TRBD1, but without DNA this stays unchecked. Germline V CDR1 and CDR2: MNHEY, SMNVEV (reference sequence). This CDR3 is built from 13 residues. This CDR3 reads CASSQFRDSPLHF.

The chain uses TRBV4-1 and TRBJ2-1; TCRdb picks TRBD2, but there is no DNA to check that call. Germline CDR1 reads MGHRA; CDR2 reads YSYEKL. The CDR3 runs 17 residues. The CDR3 sequence is CASSHRGQRASANEQFF.

V and J are TRBV5-6 and TRBJ1-2; TCRdb's D call, TRBD1, is unchecked because there is no DNA. Per the germline V gene, CDR1 is SGHDT and CDR2 is YYEEEE. This CDR3 is built from 13 residues. The CDR3 region is CASHGTRSYGYTF.

This CDR3 is CASSPPPNQPQHF. The chain has TRBV28 and TRBJ1-5; the TCRdb call, TRBD1, lacks DNA for checking. This CDR3 comprises 13 residues. Germline-derived CDR1 and CDR2 are MDHEN and SYDVKM.

This chain uses TRBV2 with TRBJ2-7. Per germline, CDR1 SNHLY and CDR2 FYNNEI. The CDR3 is 12 amino acids. This CDR3 is CASSEVTYEQYF.

This chain joins TRBV11-2 and TRBJ1-2. Germline V gives CDR1 SGHAT, CDR2 FQNNGV. This CDR3 comprises 20 residues. The CDR3 region is CASSLKAGGRAGKPPYGYTF.

The chain recombines TRBV27 with TRBJ2-7; the TCRdb D gene call, TRBD2, has no DNA to confirm it. This CDR3 comprises 15 residues. CDR1 MNHEY and CDR2 SMNVEV come from the germline V gene (reference sequence). The CDR3 here is CASSLRRGLSYEQYF.

V usage is TRBV7-3 and J usage is TRBJ2-3; TCRdb lists TRBD1, though no DNA is available to test this call. The germline V gene encodes CDR1 SGHTA and CDR2 FQGTGA. CDR3 length: 21 residues. CDR3 sequence reads: CASSFSSLGLEERGRKVTQYF.

The V gene is TRBV11-3, the J gene TRBJ2-3; the D gene TCRdb calls, TRBD1, cannot be checked with no DNA. Germline V gives CDR1 SGHNT, CDR2 YENEEA. This CDR3 comprises 15 residues. CDR3 protein: CASSLAGGPLEEQYF.

This chain uses TRBV12-3 or TRBV12-4 with TRBJ1-4. The CDR3 is 15 residues long. The CDR3 spells CASSLGGSTNEKLFF.